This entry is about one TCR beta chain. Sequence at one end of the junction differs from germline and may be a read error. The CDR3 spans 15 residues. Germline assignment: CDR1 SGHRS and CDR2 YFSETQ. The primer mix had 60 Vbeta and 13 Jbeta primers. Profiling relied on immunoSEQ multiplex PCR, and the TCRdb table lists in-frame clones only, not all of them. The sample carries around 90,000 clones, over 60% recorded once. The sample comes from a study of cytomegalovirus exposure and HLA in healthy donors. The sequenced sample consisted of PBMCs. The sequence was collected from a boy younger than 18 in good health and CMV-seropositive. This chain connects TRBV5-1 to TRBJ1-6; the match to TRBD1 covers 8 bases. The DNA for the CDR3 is TGCGCCAGCAGCCCACGGGGACAGGATAATTCACCCCTCAACTTT. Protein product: CASSPRGQDNSPLNF.